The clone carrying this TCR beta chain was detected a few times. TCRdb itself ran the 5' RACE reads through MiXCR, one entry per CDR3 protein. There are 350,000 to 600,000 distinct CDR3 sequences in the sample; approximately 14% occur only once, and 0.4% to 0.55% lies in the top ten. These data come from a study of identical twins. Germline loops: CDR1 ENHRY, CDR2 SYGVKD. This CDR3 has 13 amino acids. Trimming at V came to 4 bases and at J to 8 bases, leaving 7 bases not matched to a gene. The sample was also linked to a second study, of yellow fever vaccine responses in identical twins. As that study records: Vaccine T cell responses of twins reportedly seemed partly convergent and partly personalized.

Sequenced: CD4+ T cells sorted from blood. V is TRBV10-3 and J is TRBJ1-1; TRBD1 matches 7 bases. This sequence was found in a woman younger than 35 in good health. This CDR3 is CAISGYDRDEAFF. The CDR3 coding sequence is TGTGCCATCAGTGGTTATGACAGGGACGAAGCTTTCTTT.